The TCR beta chain under discussion was sequenced for a study of cytomegalovirus exposure and HLA in healthy donors. Study summary: The approximately 130 validation repertoires and the 666 first-cohort repertoires shared a platform, a later analysis reported. Overall study findings and caveats: Subsequent analysis of the approximately 110 validation repertoires found a tendency for first-cohort TCR clusters to co-occur.

This clone was seen more than once but under ten times. Antigen: not known. CDR1 and CDR2 from the germline V gene are MDHEN and SYDVKM. V shed 6 bases, J shed 5 bases, and the junction held 7 bases outside the gene matches. This CDR3 contains 14 residues. Data came from immunoSEQ multiplex PCR; TCRdb stores just in-frame clones and leaves some out. The sample comprises about 330,000 clones, 80% to 90% of which are singletons, and around 0.8% rests with the top ten. The chain carries TRBV28 and TRBJ1-5; 7 bases map to TRBD1. This receptor was taken from a woman under 30 in good health and CMV-seronegative. The sequencing sample was made of PBMCs. CDR3 loop: CASRMDRLDQPQHF. The CDR3 DNA reads as TGTGCCAGCAGGATGGACAGGCTTGATCAGCCCCAGCATTTT. Drawing the rest from reference TRBV28 and TRBJ1-5, the complete variable domain is DVKVTQSSRYLVKRTGEKVFLECVQDMDHENMFWYRQDPGLGLRLIYFSYDVKMKEKGDIPEGYSVSREKKERFSLILESASTNQTSMYLCASRMDRLDQPQHFGDGTRLSIL.